This TCR beta chain was documented in a study of shared clonotypes between healthy human individuals. TCRdb's table, derived via immunoSEQ multiplex PCR, lists solely in-frame clones and lacks some. Of more than 550,000 clones listed, over 55% are singletons. The CDR3 length is 13 residues. Trimming cost V 7 bases and J 9 bases, with 16 bases left between them. Germline V gene sequence: CDR1 SNHLY, CDR2 FYNNEI. The gene calls are TRBV2 and TRBJ2-1; D ambiguous. This TCR came from a woman in her twenties or thirties in good health. Material for sequencing was memory CD4+ T cells sorted from blood. Described subset: CD45RA-negative fraction. The CDR3 spells CASTGLVGSEQFF. DNA of the CDR3: TGTGCCAGCACCGGCCTTGTCGGCAGTGAGCAGTTCTTC.